The source of this T cell receptor (beta chain) is a study of T cell repertoires in cytomegalovirus infection. Study at large: CMV epitopes in the study were HLA-C-restricted (recently identified) and HLA-B-restricted (well studied). CMV infection together with matching HLA type was indicated by public TCR beta signatures. Study-wide results and limits: Pooled public TCR beta family frequency picked out CMV carriers with the relevant HLA. In two of eight donors, the top clonotype was HLA-C-restricted CMV-specific.

TCRdb reprocessed the reads via MiXCR and lists one record per CDR3 protein. In the table there are about 310,000 distinct CDR3 sequences, 20% to 25% of which are singletons. The germline V gene has CDR1 MDHEN and CDR2 SYDVKM. This CDR3 spans 15 amino acids. Note on this clonotype: The antigen remains unidentified. One end of the junction fails to match germline, which may point to a read error.

The receptor was derived from a human donor in good health (CMV status not recorded). Some clones in this sample may be carry-over from other donors' samples. Sequencing was performed on cultured PBMCs, taken from culture after CMV antigen stimulation. The chain couples TRBV28 to TRBJ1-2; TRBD1 matches 7 bases. CDR3 residues: CASSSTGTANYVYTF. As DNA, the CDR3 is TGTGCCAGCAGTTCCACCGGGACAGCCAACTATGTCTACACCTTC.